This entry concerns a single T cell receptor (beta chain). Its antigen is unidentified. This CDR3 contains 18 residues. Germline CDR1 and CDR2: MNHEY and SMNVEV (reference sequence). Germline trimming cut 6 bases from V and 4 bases from J; bases unmatched to any gene: 13. Clones were sequenced by immunoSEQ multiplex PCR, and TCRdb holds only the in-frame ones, with some missing. The sample lists 250,000 to 350,000 clones, roughly 90% occurring once. This sample was taken from a study of cytomegalovirus exposure and HLA in healthy donors. Study-wide results and limits: Reported performance of the classifier showed diagnosis of cytomegalovirus status with high specificity and sensitivity. TCR beta chains numbering some 160 were designated cytomegalovirus-associated.

This chain joins TRBV27 and TRBJ2-1, with TRBD2 identical over 12 bases. The material sequenced was PBMCs. The sequence was obtained from a young woman in good health and CMV-seronegative. The CDR3 sequence: CASSLRRTSGANYNEQFF. The CDR3 bases are TGTGCCAGCAGCCTAAGGAGGACTAGCGGGGCTAATTACAATGAGCAGTTCTTC.